What follows is one T cell receptor (beta chain) and its context. This specimen comes from a study of cytomegalovirus exposure and HLA in healthy donors. Trimming took 4 bases from V and 0 from J, leaving 6 bases between them. The germline gives CDR1 SGHTA, CDR2 FQGNSA. CDR3 size: 13 residues. The PCR used 60 Vbeta and 13 Jbeta primers. This table comes from immunoSEQ multiplex PCR, and its TCRdb copy is limited to in-frame clones, with some not included. The repertoire consists of 100,000 to 150,000 clones, with roughly four fifths occurring once and the leading ten covering about 7.3%. This sequence originates from a male donor in good health and CMV-seronegative. The chain has TRBV7-2 and TRBJ1-2; D uncertain. Sequencing input: PBMCs. CDR3: CASSYPANYGYTF. DNA for the CDR3: TGTGCCAGCAGCTATCCAGCTAACTATGGCTACACCTTC. The full variable domain, its missing parts supplied by reference TRBV7-2 and TRBJ1-2, is GAGVSQSPSNKVTEKGKDVELRCDPISGHTALYWYRQSLGQGLEFLIYFQGNSAPDKSGLPSDRFSAERTGGSVSTLTIQRTQQEDSAVYLCASSYPANYGYTFGSGTRLTVV.